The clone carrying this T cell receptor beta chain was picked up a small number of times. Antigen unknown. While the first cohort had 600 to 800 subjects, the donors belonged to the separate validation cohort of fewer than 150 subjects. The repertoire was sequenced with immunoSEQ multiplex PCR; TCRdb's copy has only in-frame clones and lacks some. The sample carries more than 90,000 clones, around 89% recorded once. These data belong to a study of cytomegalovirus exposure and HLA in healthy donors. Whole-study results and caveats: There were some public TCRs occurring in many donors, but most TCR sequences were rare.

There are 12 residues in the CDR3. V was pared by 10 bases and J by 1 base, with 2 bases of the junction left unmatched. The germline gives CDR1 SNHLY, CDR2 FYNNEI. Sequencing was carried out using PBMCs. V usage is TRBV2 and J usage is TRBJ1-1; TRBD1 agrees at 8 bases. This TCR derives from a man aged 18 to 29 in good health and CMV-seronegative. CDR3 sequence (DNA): TGTGCCACGACAGGGGAGAACACTGAAGCTTTCTTT. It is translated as CATTGENTEAFF.